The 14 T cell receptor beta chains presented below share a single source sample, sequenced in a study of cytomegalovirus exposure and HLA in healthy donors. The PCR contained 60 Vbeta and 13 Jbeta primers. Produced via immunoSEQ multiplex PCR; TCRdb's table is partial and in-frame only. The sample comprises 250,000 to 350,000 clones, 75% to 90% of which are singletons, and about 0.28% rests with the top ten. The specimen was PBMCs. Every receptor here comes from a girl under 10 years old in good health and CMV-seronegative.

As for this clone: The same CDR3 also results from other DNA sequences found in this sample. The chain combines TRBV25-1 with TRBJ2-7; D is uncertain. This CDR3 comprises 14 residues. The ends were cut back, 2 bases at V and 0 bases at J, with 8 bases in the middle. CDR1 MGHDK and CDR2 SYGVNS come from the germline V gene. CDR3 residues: CASSEGRSSYEQYF. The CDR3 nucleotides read TGTGCCAGCAGTGAAGGTAGGAGCTCCTACGAGCAGTACTTC.

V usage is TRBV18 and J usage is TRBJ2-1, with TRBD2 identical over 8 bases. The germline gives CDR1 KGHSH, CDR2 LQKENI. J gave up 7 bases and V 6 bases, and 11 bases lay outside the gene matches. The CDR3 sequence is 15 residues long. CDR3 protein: CASSPNLGLVNEQFF. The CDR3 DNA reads TGTGCCAGCTCCCCCAACCTGGGACTAGTTAATGAGCAGTTCTTC.

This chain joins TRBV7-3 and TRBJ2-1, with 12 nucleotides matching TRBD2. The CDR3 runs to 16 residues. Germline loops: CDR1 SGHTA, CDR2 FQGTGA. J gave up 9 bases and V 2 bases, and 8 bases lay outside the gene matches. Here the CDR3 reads CASSLVASGGAGEQFF. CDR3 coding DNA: TGTGCCAGCAGCTTAGTGGCTAGCGGGGGGGCCGGTGAGCAGTTCTTC.

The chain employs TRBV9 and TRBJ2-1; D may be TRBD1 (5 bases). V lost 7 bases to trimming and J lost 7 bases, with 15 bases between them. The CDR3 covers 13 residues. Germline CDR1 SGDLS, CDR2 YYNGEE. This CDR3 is CASGKGRENEQFF. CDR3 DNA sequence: TGTGCCAGCGGTAAGGGCAGGGAAAATGAGCAGTTCTTC.

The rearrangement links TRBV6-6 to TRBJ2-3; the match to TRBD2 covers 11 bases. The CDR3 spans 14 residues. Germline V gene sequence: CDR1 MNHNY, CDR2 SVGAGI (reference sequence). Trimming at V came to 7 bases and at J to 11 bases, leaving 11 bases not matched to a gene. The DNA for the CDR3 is TGTGCCAGCAACCCTGATATAGCGGGAGGGAAGCAGTATTTT. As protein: CASNPDIAGGKQYF.

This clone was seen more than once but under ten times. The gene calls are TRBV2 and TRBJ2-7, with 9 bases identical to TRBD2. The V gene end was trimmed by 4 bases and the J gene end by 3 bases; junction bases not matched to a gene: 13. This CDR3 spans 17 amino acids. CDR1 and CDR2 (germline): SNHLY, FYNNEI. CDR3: CASSAGTSYDNYYEQYF. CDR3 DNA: TGTGCCAGCAGTGCCGGGACTAGCTACGACAACTACTACGAGCAGTACTTC.

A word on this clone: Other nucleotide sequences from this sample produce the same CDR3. CDR3 in amino acids: CASSSRNQPQHF. Written as DNA, the CDR3 is TGTGCCAGCAGTTCCAGGAATCAGCCCCAGCATTTT. The chain is built from TRBV27 and TRBJ1-5; no firm D call. The germline CDR1 and CDR2 sequences are MNHEY and SMNVEV (reference sequence). CDR3 size: 12 residues. V lost 4 bases and J lost 4, with 5 bases in between.

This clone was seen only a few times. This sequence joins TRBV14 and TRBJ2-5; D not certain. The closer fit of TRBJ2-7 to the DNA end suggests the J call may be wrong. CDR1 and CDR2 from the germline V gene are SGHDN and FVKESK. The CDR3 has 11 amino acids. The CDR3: CASSQAHEQYF. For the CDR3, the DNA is TGTGCCAGCAGCCAAGCCCACGAGCAGTACTTC.

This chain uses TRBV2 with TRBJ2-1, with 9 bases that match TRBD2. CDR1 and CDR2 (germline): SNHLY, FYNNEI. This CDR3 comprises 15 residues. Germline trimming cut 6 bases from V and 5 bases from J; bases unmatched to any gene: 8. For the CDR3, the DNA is TGTGCCAGCAGACTTAGCGGGGGAGCCCACAATGAGCAGTTCTTC. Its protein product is CASRLSGGAHNEQFF.

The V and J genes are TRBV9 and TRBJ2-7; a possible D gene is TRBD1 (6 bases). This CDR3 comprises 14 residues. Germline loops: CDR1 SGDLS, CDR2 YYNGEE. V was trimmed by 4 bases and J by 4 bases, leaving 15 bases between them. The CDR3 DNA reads TGTGCCAGCAGCAAGACGGACAGTTGGTACGAGCAGTACTTC. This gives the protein CASSKTDSWYEQYF.

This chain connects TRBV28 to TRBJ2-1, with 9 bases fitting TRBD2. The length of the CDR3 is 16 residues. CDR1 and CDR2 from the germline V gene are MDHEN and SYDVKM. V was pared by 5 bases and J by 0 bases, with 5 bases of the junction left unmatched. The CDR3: CASSRLAGISYNEQFF. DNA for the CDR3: TGTGCCAGCAGTCGGCTAGCGGGAATCTCCTACAATGAGCAGTTCTTC.

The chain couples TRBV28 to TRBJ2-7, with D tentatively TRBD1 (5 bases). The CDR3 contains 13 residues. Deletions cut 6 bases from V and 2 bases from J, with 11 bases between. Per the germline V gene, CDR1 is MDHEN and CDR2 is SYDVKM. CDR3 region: CASSRDRPYEQYF. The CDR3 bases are TGTGCCAGCAGCCGCGACAGACCCTACGAGCAGTACTTC. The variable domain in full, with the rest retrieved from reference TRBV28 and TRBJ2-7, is DVKVTQSSRYLVKRTGEKVFLECVQDMDHENMFWYRQDPGLGLRLIYFSYDVKMKEKGDIPEGYSVSREKKERFSLILESASTNQTSMYLCASSRDRPYEQYFGPGTRLTVT.

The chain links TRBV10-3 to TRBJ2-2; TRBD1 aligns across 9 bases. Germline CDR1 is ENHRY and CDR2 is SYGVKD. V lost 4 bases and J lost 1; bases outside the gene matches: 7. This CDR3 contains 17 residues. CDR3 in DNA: TGTGCCATCAGTGGGGGGCCGGGACAGGGGAACACCGGGGAGCTGTTTTTT. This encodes CAISGGPGQGNTGELFF.

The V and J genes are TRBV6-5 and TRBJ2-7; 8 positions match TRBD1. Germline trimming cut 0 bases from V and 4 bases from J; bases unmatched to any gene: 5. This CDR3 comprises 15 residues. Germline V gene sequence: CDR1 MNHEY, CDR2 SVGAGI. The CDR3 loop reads CASSYSRRGLYEQYF. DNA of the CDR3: TGTGCCAGCAGTTACTCGCGCAGGGGGCTGTACGAGCAGTACTTC.